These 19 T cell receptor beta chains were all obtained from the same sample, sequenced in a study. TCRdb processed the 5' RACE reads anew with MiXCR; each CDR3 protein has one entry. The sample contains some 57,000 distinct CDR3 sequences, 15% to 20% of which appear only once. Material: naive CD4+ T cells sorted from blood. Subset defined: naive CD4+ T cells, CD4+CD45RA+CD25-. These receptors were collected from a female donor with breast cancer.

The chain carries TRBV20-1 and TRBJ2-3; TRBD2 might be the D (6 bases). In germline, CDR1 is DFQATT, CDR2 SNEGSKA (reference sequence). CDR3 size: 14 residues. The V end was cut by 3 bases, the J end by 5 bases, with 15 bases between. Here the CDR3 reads CSARTRRDGDTQYF. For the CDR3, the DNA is TGCAGTGCTAGGACTCGGCGGGACGGAGATACGCAGTATTTT.

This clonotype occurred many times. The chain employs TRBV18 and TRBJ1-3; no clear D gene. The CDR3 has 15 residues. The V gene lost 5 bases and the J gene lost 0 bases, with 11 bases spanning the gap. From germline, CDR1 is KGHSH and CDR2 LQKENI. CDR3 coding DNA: TGTGCCAGCTCAACATACAGTGACTCTGGAAACACCATATATTTT. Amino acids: CASSTYSDSGNTIYF.

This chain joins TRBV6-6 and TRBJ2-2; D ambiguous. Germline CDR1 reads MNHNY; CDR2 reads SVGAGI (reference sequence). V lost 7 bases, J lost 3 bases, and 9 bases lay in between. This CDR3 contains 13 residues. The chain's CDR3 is CASNNRDTGELFF. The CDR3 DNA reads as TGTGCCAGCAATAACCGGGACACCGGGGAGCTGTTTTTT.

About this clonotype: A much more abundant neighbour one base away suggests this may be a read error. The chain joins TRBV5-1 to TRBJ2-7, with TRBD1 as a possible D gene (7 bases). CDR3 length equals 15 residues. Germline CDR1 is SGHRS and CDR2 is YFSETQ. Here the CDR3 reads CANSLESGGTYEQYF. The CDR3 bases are TGCGCCAACAGCTTGGAATCAGGGGGGACGTACGAGCAGTACTTC.

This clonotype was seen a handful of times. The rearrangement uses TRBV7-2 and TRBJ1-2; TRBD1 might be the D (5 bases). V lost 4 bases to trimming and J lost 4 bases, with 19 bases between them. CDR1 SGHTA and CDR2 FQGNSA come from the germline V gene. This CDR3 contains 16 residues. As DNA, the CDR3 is TGTGCCAGCAGCTCCCTAATGGGGGGACCACTCTATGGCTACACCTTC. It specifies CASSSLMGGPLYGYTF.

The CDR3 loop is CASKRTGGSYNEQFF. The CDR3 DNA reads as TGCGCCAGCAAAAGGACAGGGGGCTCCTACAATGAGCAGTTCTTC. The chain has TRBV5-1 and TRBJ2-1; 10 bases align to TRBD1. The CDR3 has 15 amino acids. CDR1 and CDR2 from the germline V gene are SGHRS and YFSETQ. The V segment lost 6 bases and the J segment 0 bases; nucleotides outside the gene matches: 3.

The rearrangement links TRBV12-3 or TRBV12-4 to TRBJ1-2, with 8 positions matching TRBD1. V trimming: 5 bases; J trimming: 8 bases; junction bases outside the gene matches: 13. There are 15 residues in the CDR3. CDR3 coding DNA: TGTGCCAGCAGTATACAAGCAGGGGGCGTGGAGGGCTACACCTTC. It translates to CASSIQAGGVEGYTF.

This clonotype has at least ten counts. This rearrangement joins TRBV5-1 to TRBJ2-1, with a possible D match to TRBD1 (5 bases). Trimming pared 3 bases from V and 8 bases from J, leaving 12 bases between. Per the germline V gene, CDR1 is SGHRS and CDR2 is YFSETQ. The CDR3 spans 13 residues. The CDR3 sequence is CASSWPMTDEQFF. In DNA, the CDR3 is TGCGCCAGCAGCTGGCCTATGACAGATGAGCAGTTCTTC.

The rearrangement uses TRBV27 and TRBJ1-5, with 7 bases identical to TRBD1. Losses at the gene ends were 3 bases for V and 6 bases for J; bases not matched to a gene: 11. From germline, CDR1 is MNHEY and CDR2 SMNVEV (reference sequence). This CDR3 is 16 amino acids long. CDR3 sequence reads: CASSFSNRGAGQPQHF. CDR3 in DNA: TGTGCCAGCAGTTTCTCCAACAGGGGAGCAGGTCAGCCCCAGCATTTT.

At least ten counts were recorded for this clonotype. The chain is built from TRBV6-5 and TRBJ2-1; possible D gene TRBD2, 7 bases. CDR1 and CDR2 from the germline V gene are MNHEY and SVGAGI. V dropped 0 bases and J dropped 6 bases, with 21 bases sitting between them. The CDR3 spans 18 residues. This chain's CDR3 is CASSYSILGGGRSNEQFF. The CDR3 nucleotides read TGTGCCAGCAGTTACTCGATCTTGGGAGGGGGTAGGAGCAATGAGCAGTTCTTC.

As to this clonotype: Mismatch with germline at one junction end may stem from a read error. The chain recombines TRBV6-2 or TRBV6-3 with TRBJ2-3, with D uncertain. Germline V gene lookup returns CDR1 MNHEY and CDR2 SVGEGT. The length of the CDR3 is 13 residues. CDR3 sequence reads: CASSHSIANTQYF. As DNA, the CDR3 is TGTGCCAGCAGTCACTCGATTGCTAATACGCAGTATTTT.

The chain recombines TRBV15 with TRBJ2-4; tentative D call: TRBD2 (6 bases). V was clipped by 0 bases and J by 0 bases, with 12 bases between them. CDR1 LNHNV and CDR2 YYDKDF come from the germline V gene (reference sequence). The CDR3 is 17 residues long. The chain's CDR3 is CATSRDYGGVAKNIQYF. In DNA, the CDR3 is TGTGCCACCAGCAGAGATTACGGGGGAGTAGCCAAAAACATTCAGTACTTC.

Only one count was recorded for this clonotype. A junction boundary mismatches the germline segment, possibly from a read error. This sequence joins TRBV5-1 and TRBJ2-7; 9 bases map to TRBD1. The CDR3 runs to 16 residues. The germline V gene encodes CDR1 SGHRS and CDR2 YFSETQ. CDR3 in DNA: TGCGCCTGCAGCTACGGACAGGACAGGGGAGGCTACGAGCAGTACTTC. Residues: CACSYGQDRGGYEQYF.

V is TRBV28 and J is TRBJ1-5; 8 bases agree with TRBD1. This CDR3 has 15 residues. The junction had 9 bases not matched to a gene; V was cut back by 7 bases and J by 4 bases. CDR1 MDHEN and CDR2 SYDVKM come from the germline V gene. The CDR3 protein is CASTTQGGPNQPQHF. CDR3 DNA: TGTGCCAGCACCACACAGGGGGGACCTAATCAGCCCCAGCATTTT.

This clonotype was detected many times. The CDR3 coding sequence is TGTGCCAGCAGCTTAGAACTACTACTCTACGAGCAGTACTTC. Protein: CASSLELLLYEQYF. The chain couples TRBV7-9 to TRBJ2-7; D unresolved. Trimming removed 1 base from V and 3 bases from J, with 10 bases in between. Per the germline V gene, CDR1 is SEHNR and CDR2 is FQNEAQ (reference sequence). The CDR3 runs 14 residues.

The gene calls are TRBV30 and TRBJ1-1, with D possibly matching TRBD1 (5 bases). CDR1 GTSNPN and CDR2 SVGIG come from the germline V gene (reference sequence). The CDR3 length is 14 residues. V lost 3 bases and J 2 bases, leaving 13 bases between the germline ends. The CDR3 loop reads CAWRSGLFNTEAFF. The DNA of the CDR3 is TGTGCCTGGAGGTCGGGACTATTTAACACTGAAGCTTTCTTT. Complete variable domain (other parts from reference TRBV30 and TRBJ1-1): SQTIHQWPATLVQPVGSPLSLECTVEGTSNPNLYWYRQAAGRGLQLLFYSVGIGQISSEVPQNLSASRPQDRQFILSSKKLLLSDSGFYLCAWRSGLFNTEAFFGQGTRLTVV.

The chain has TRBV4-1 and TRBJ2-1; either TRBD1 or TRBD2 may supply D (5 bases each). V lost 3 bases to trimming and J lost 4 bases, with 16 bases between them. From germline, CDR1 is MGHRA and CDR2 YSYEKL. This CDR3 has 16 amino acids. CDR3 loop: CASSHPGRARYNEQFF. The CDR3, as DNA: TGCGCCAGCAGCCATCCGGGACGAGCGAGATACAATGAGCAGTTCTTC.

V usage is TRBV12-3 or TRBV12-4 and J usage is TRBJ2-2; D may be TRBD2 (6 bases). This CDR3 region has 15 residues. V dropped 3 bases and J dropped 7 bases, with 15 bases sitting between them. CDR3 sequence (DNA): TGTGCCAGCAGTTTCGGGTTCGGAGGGAACGGGGAGCTGTTTTTT. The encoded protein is CASSFGFGGNGELFF.

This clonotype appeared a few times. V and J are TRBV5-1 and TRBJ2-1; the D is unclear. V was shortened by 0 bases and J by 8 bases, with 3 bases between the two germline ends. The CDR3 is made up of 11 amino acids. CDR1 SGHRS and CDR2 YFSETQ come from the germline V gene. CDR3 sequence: CASSLDDEQFF. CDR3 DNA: TGCGCCAGCAGCTTGGATGATGAGCAGTTCTTC.